The 20 T cell receptor beta chains given below trace back to one sample, sequenced in a study of cytomegalovirus exposure and HLA in healthy donors. Sequenced by immunoSEQ multiplex PCR; TCRdb stores in-frame clones only, minus some. The repertoire holds 150,000 or so clones, about 88% seen once, with about 9.9% in the top ten. The material sequenced was PBMCs. Every receptor here comes from a woman between 18 and 29 years old in good health and CMV-seropositive.

V and J are TRBV5-6 and TRBJ1-6; D is perhaps TRBD1 (5 bases). V dropped 4 bases and J dropped 8 bases, with 16 bases sitting between them. The CDR3 is made up of 15 amino acids. The germline CDR1 and CDR2 sequences are SGHDT and YYEEEE. CDR3 DNA sequence: TGTGCCAGCAGCCGAGACGTCGGAGGGGATTCACCCCTCCACTTT. Translated: CASSRDVGGDSPLHF.

This clone was observed a handful of times. Written as DNA, the CDR3 is TGTGCCAGCAGCTTGAGGGACAGGGGGACCTACGAGCAGTACTTC. Translating it yields CASSLRDRGTYEQYF. The J gene is TRBJ2-7, the V gene TRBV5-4; 11 bases match TRBD1. Per the germline V gene, CDR1 is SGHNT and CDR2 is YYREEE (reference sequence). This CDR3 comprises 15 residues. V shed 1 base and J 2 bases; nucleotides not matched to a gene: 2.

V is TRBV7-9 and J is TRBJ2-7; D perhaps matches TRBD1 (6 bases). CDR3 length: 12 amino acids. V was pared by 5 bases and J by 4 bases, with 9 bases between. CDR1 is SEHNR, CDR2 FQNEAQ, per germline (reference sequence). The CDR3 DNA follows: TGTGCCAGCAGCCATGGACAGTACGAGCAGTACTTC. This gives the protein CASSHGQYEQYF.

The chain links TRBV11-1 to TRBJ2-7; TRBD1 agrees at 7 bases. Germline V gene data show CDR1 as SGHAT and CDR2 as FQDESV (reference sequence). J gave up 5 bases and V 2 bases, and 9 bases lay outside the gene matches. The CDR3 contains 15 residues. The CDR3 DNA reads as TGTGCCAGCAGCTTAACCCGGACAGGTCCCCACGAGCAGTACTTC. Residues: CASSLTRTGPHEQYF.

V and J are TRBV23-1 and TRBJ2-2; 10 bases agree with TRBD1. TRBV23-1 counts as an open reading frame of uncertain function. This CDR3 comprises 16 residues. J gave up 8 bases and V 2 bases, and 8 bases lay outside the gene matches. CDR3 sequence reads: CASSQHPGQGMGELFF. CDR3 nucleotides: TGCGCCAGCAGTCAACACCCGGGACAGGGGATGGGGGAGCTGTTTTTT.

This chain connects TRBV11-3 to TRBJ2-3; possibly TRBD1 for D (6 bases). This CDR3 is built from 14 residues. The V and J ends lost 5 bases and 0 bases respectively, with 9 bases between them. Germline CDR1 is SGHNT and CDR2 is YENEEA. CDR3 protein: CASSPGESTDTQYF. CDR3 in DNA: TGTGCCAGCAGCCCAGGGGAAAGCACAGATACGCAGTATTTT.

This chain links TRBV7-9 with TRBJ1-1, with TRBD1 as a possible D gene (6 bases). The germline CDR1 and CDR2 sequences are SEHNR and FQNEAQ (reference sequence). The V and J ends lost 5 bases and 1 base respectively, with 14 bases between them. The CDR3 runs 15 residues. The CDR3 here is CASSPRGTRNTEAFF. CDR3 in DNA: TGTGCCAGCAGCCCCCGAGGGACAAGGAACACTGAAGCTTTCTTT.

V gene TRBV30 combines with J gene TRBJ2-3; the D gene is possibly TRBD2 (6 bases). The CDR3 runs 15 residues. CDR1 GTSNPN and CDR2 SVGIG come from the germline V gene (reference sequence). The V and J ends lost 1 base and 0 bases respectively, with 11 bases between them. The CDR3 bases are TGTGCCTGGAGTGAGGGACTGGGGAGCACAGATACGCAGTATTTT. As protein: CAWSEGLGSTDTQYF.

This chain uses TRBV11-2 with TRBJ2-3; D possibly corresponds to TRBD1 (6 bases). The germline CDR1 and CDR2 sequences are SGHAT and FQNNGV. Trimming stripped 4 bases from V and 8 bases from J, with 13 bases between. The CDR3 spans 13 residues. DNA of the CDR3: TGTGCCAGCAGCTCCTGGGGACAAGGTACGCAGTATTTT. Encoded protein: CASSSWGQGTQYF.

Many counts were recorded for this clone. CDR3 sequence reads: CASSLAGEKLFF. The CDR3 region has the DNA TGTGCCAGCAGTTTAGCAGGGGAAAAACTGTTTTTT. The rearrangement joins TRBV28 to TRBJ1-4; tentatively, D is TRBD1 (5 bases). The CDR3 is made up of 12 amino acids. In germline, CDR1 is MDHEN, CDR2 SYDVKM. V lost 2 bases, J lost 8 bases, and 6 bases lay in between.

The J gene is TRBJ2-7, the V gene TRBV7-2; 7 bases align to TRBD2. Germline loops: CDR1 SGHTA, CDR2 FQGNSA. CDR3 length: 15 amino acids. The V segment lost 2 bases and the J segment 5 bases; nucleotides outside the gene matches: 9. The CDR3 reads CASSLFRGGGNEQYF. The CDR3 coding sequence is TGTGCCAGCAGCTTATTTAGGGGCGGGGGAAACGAGCAGTACTTC.

The V and J genes are TRBV10-3 and TRBJ2-5, with D tentatively TRBD2 (5 bases). The CDR3 sequence is 13 residues long. CDR1 is ENHRY and CDR2 is SYGVKD in the germline V gene. The germline V and J ends were trimmed by 3 bases and 4 bases, with 9 bases remaining between them. CDR3 DNA sequence: TGTGCCATCAGTGATCGAGGGTTAGAGACCCAGTACTTC. Amino acids: CAISDRGLETQYF.

Worth noting for this clone: Other DNA sequences from this sample encode an identical CDR3 as well. V gene TRBV2 combines with J gene TRBJ1-5; D may be TRBD1 (6 bases). The germline V and J ends were trimmed by 4 bases and 6 bases, with 13 bases remaining between them. This CDR3 comprises 14 residues. CDR1 is SNHLY and CDR2 is FYNNEI in the germline V gene. The DNA for the CDR3 is TGTGCCAGCAGTGTGGGGGGCGGGGGTCAGCCCCAGCATTTT. Translation: CASSVGGGGQPQHF.

The genes are TRBV5-1 and TRBJ2-3; 7 bases fit TRBD1. Germline CDR1 reads SGHRS; CDR2 reads YFSETQ. CDR3 length equals 16 residues. The V and J ends lost 1 base and 6 bases, in that order; junction bases with no gene match: 11. DNA of the CDR3: TGCGCCAGCAGCTTGTCCCGGGACAGTTCCAGGGATACGCAGTATTTT. Translation: CASSLSRDSSRDTQYF. The full variable domain, in which reference TRBV5-1 and TRBJ2-3 provide the parts outside the CDR3, is KAGVTQTPRYLIKTRGQQVTLSCSPISGHRSVSWYQQTPGQGLQFLFEYFSETQRNKGNFPGRFSGRQFSNSRSEMNVSTLELGDSALYLCASSLSRDSSRDTQYFGPGTRLTVL.

V is TRBV19 and J is TRBJ2-1; TRBD1 is a possible D gene (6 bases). Germline loops: CDR1 LNHDA, CDR2 SQIVND (reference sequence). CDR3 length: 14 amino acids. V lost 6 bases and J 4 bases, leaving 13 bases between the germline ends. The CDR3 sequence: CASRLQGYYNEQFF. CDR3 DNA: TGTGCCAGTAGGCTGCAGGGGTATTACAATGAGCAGTTCTTC. Based on the CDR3 plus reference TRBV19 and TRBJ2-1, the full variable domain is DGGITQSPKYLFRKEGQNVTLSCEQNLNHDAMYWYRQDPGQGLRLIYYSQIVNDFQKGDIAEGYSVSREKKESFPLTVTSAQKNPTAFYLCASRLQGYYNEQFFGPGTRLTVL.

The chain couples TRBV28 to TRBJ1-2; weak D call: TRBD1 (6 bases). The V end lost 3 bases, the J end lost 2 bases, and 19 bases lay between the germline ends. The CDR3 length is 17 residues. Germline-derived CDR1 and CDR2 are MDHEN and SYDVKM. CDR3 sequence reads: CASSFRVAGAGNYGYTF. CDR3 sequence (DNA): TGTGCCAGCAGTTTCCGTGTCGCGGGGGCTGGAAACTATGGCTACACCTTC.

This rearrangement joins TRBV27 to TRBJ2-5; 7 nucleotides match TRBD2. Per germline, CDR1 MNHEY and CDR2 SMNVEV (reference sequence). The CDR3 runs 14 residues. The J segment lost 4 bases and the V segment lost 8 bases, leaving 10 bases of the junction unmatched. CDR3 amino acids: CASGAGVRGETQYF. CDR3 nucleotides: TGTGCCAGCGGGGCGGGGGTTAGAGGAGAGACCCAGTACTTC.

The genes are TRBV5-1 and TRBJ2-3; 7 nucleotides agree with TRBD2. Germline trimming cut 1 base from V and 2 bases from J; bases unmatched to any gene: 10. This CDR3 region has 17 residues. Germline V lookup: CDR1 SGHRS, CDR2 YFSETQ. In nucleotides, the CDR3 is TGCGCCAGCAGCTTGCAGCTGGGGGGGGGATACACAGATACGCAGTATTTT. Amino acid sequence: CASSLQLGGGYTDTQYF.

The chain links TRBV19 to TRBJ1-6; 9 bases agree with TRBD1. Germline V CDR1 and CDR2: LNHDA, SQIVND (reference sequence). CDR3 size: 14 residues. The V segment lost 6 bases and the J segment 9 bases; nucleotides outside the gene matches: 6. The CDR3 DNA reads as TGTGCCAGTAGCTCCGGGACAGGGACTTCACCCCTCCACTTT. It translates to CASSSGTGTSPLHF.

This rearrangement joins TRBV9 to TRBJ2-5; tentative D call: TRBD2 (6 bases). The CDR3 has 14 amino acids. CDR1 SGDLS and CDR2 YYNGEE come from the germline V gene. V lost 0 bases, J lost 5 bases, and 11 bases lay in between. CDR3 sequence (DNA): TGTGCCAGCAGCGTAGACCCGGGGGTTGAGACCCAGTACTTC. Residues: CASSVDPGVETQYF.